This T cell receptor beta chain originates from a study of identical twins. With regard to this clonotype: The antigen remains unidentified.

TCRdb analysed the 5' RACE reads with MiXCR anew, one entry per CDR3 protein. The sample yields some 560,000 distinct CDR3 sequences, around a tenth seen once. Whole-study results and caveats: Among beta out-of-frame sequences, excess sharing between twins appeared weaker.

J lost 4 bases, V lost 6 bases, and 12 bases had no gene match. The CDR3 is 14 amino acids. The germline V gene encodes CDR1 DFQATT and CDR2 SNEGSKA (reference sequence). These data were likewise used in another study, on yellow fever vaccine responses in identical twins.

The receptor was derived from a woman in her late teens or twenties in good health. Sequencing used PBMCs. This chain connects TRBV20-1 to TRBJ2-7; 7 bases align to TRBD2. This CDR3 reads CSACREAGIYEQYF. The CDR3 DNA is TGCAGTGCGTGCCGGGAAGCGGGGATATACGAGCAGTACTTC.